This is a list of T cell receptor beta chains from one sample in a study of cytomegalovirus exposure and HLA in healthy donors. Only in-frame clones appear in the TCRdb table, and some are missing; sequencing was by immunoSEQ multiplex PCR. Here the sample spans approximately 140,000 clones, 70% to 85% being singletons. The material sequenced was PBMCs. These receptors were taken from an older woman in good health and CMV-seropositive. Each CDR3 is given with its conserved first and last residue. A D gene is named only where the DNA matches it firmly. A row's size may be missing; if present it is once, few, many or a size class.

V gene	D gene	clone size	J gene	CDR3 protein	CDR3 DNA
TRBV7-6	TRBD1	many	TRBJ1-3	CASSPRQGEGGNTIYF	TGTGCCAGCAGCCCTCGACAGGGGGAGGGTGGAAACACCATATATTTT
TRBV10-2	TRBD1	NA	TRBJ2-7	CASSPGQGMTYEQYF	TGCGCCAGCAGTCCGGGACAGGGGATGACGTACGAGCAGTACTTC
TRBV5-1	NA	NA	TRBJ1-1	CASSSPARSGGRRNTEAFF	TGCGCCAGCAGCTCGCCCGCGCGTTCCGGGGGTAGACGGAACACTGAAGCTTTCTTT
TRBV29-1	TRBD1	NA	TRBJ1-5	CSVTEQGGQPQHF	TGCAGCGTTACCGAACAGGGGGGCCAGCCCCAGCATTTT
TRBV5-8	NA	NA	TRBJ2-4	CASSWRQPNIQYF	TGTGCCAGCAGCTGGCGACAGCCAAACATTCAGTACTTC
TRBV6-5	NA	few	TRBJ1-1	CASRPVLNTEAFF	TGTGCCAGCAGACCGGTATTGAACACTGAAGCTTTCTTT
TRBV6-5	NA	NA	TRBJ2-7	CASSYDEDYEQYF	TGTGCCAGCAGTTATGACGAGGACTACGAGCAGTACTTC
TRBV19	NA	NA	TRBJ1-3	CASSIGWASGNTIYF	TGTGCCAGTAGTATAGGCTGGGCTTCTGGAAACACCATATATTTT
TRBV6-6	TRBD1	NA	TRBJ1-4	CASSIPQGPGREKLFF	TGTGCCAGCAGTATACCACAGGGGCCGGGGAGGGAAAAACTGTTTTTT
TRBV19	NA	NA	TRBJ2-3	CATGLSSTDTQYF	TGTGCCACGGGACTCTCTAGCACAGATACGCAGTATTTT
TRBV5-5	NA	NA	TRBJ1-4	CASSLEGDNEKLFF	TGTGCCAGCAGCTTGGAGGGGGATAATGAAAAACTGTTTTTT
TRBV6-5	NA	NA	TRBJ1-5	CASSRRDDNQPQHF	TGTGCCAGCAGTCGCCGGGATGATAATCAGCCCCAGCATTTT
TRBV27	TRBD2	NA	TRBJ2-1	CASSLLTSTFSSYNEQFF	TGTGCCAGCAGTCTCTTGACTAGCACTTTCAGCTCCTACAATGAGCAGTTCTTC
TRBV11-2	TRBD1	NA	TRBJ1-1	CASSLAQGAGAFF	TGTGCCAGCAGCTTAGCACAGGGGGCTGGGGCTTTCTTT
TRBV11-3	TRBD2	NA	TRBJ2-3	CASSHSGGAGDTQYF	TGTGCCAGCAGCCATAGCGGGGGGGCCGGAGATACGCAGTATTTT
TRBV5-1	TRBD2	NA	TRBJ2-1	CASSLGGGSYNEQFF	TGCGCCAGCAGCTTGGGCGGGGGTTCATACAATGAGCAGTTCTTC
TRBV6-1	TRBD1	NA	TRBJ1-2	CASSRQGMADYGYTF	TGTGCCAGCAGCCGACAGGGGATGGCTGACTATGGCTACACCTTC
TRBV7-3	TRBD2	once	TRBJ2-7	CASSPGGGEEQYF	TGTGCCAGCAGCCCGGGCGGGGGGGAGGAGCAGTACTTC
TRBV7-9	TRBD1	NA	TRBJ2-7	CSSSLEGTGKDYEQYF	TGTTCCAGCAGCTTAGAAGGGACAGGAAAAGACTACGAGCAGTACTTC
TRBV5-1	TRBD2	NA	TRBJ2-3	CASSFFGLADPADTQYF	TGCGCCAGCAGCTTTTTCGGACTAGCGGACCCCGCAGATACGCAGTATTTT
TRBV6-1	NA	NA	TRBJ1-1	CATGGRTDTEAFF	TGTGCCACCGGGGGGCGGACGGACACTGAAGCTTTCTTT
TRBV7-6	NA	few	TRBJ2-1	CASSLVGNNEQFF	TGTGCCAGCAGCTTAGTCGGGAACAATGAGCAGTTCTTC
TRBV2	TRBD2	NA	TRBJ2-5	CASIEERAGGRETQYF	TGTGCCAGCATCGAGGAAAGGGCGGGGGGGCGAGAGACCCAGTACTTC
TRBV5-8	NA	NA	TRBJ1-6	CASSLGVGNSPLHF	TGTGCCAGCAGCTTGGGGGTCGGGAATTCACCCCTCCACTTT